This TCR beta chain was retrieved from a study of blood T cell repertoires in COVID-19. Turning to the study itself: COVID-19 samples, acute and convalescent, were from the United States, Italy and Spain.

Per the original methods: Using reference gene primer amplification, nucleated cell counts were estimated. Clones were read by immunoSEQ multiplex PCR, and TCRdb kept only the in-frame ones, dropping some. V and J calls and clone size are given by that table; D and trimming were obtained from the DNA. The repertoire holds a few hundred thousand clones, with around 91% as singletons. The V gene's germline CDR1 is SGHNT and CDR2 YYREEE (reference sequence). The V segment lost 3 bases and the J segment 4 bases; nucleotides outside the gene matches: 5. The length of the CDR3 is 14 residues. The sequence derives from a woman between 55 and 75 years old with acute or convalescent COVID-19. Sequenced input: peripheral blood. The chain combines TRBV5-4 with TRBJ1-1, with 8 nucleotides matching TRBD1. The CDR3 sequence is CASSSGGLGTEAFF. For the CDR3, the DNA is TGTGCCAGCAGCTCAGGGGGCTTAGGCACTGAAGCTTTCTTT.